The 30 T cell receptor beta chains below come from one sample, sequenced in a study of beta chain features in type 1 diabetes. General study results and limits: Moderate but significant shortening of TCRB CDR3s was recorded in all four CD4+ subsets from Type 1 diabetes patients.

The isolated RNA, all of it, was reverse transcribed, so expressed TCRB transcripts were what got sequenced. Libraries were prepared by immunoSEQ multiplex PCR; TCRdb keeps only in-frame clonotypes and omits some of them. The profile shows 300,000 to 400,000 clones, about 13% of them singletons. These receptors have no identified antigens. The material sequenced was naive CD4+ T cells from blood. All receptors come from a woman aged 18 to 35 with type 1 diabetes.

This clone was observed a few times. This sequence joins TRBV19 and TRBJ2-3, with a possible D match to TRBD1 (5 bases). Trimming shortened V by 5 bases and J by 2 bases, and 11 bases separated the two germline ends. CDR1 is LNHDA and CDR2 is SQIVND in the germline V gene (reference sequence). The CDR3 covers 14 residues. The CDR3, as DNA: TGTGCCAGTAGTGCCCAGGGAAACACAGATACGCAGTATTTT. It encodes CASSAQGNTDTQYF.

The CDR3: CASSYSQGGTEAFF. CDR3 coding DNA: TGTGCCAGCAGTTACTCACAGGGCGGCACTGAAGCTTTCTTT. The chain combines TRBV6-6 with TRBJ1-1, with D maybe TRBD1 (6 bases). This CDR3 is 14 amino acids long. V was trimmed by 0 bases and J by 4 bases, leaving 9 bases between them. Germline lookup yields CDR1 MNHNY and CDR2 SVGAGI (reference sequence).

V and J are TRBV11-2 and TRBJ2-2; tentative D call: TRBD1 (5 bases). Trimming took off 7 bases at V and 5 bases at J, with 20 bases between the two ends. This CDR3 has 16 residues. Germline assignment: CDR1 SGHAT and CDR2 FQNNGV. CDR3 sequence: CASTKGRREKTGELFF. Written as DNA, the CDR3 is TGTGCCAGCACCAAGGGGCGCAGGGAAAAAACCGGGGAGCTGTTTTTT.

V gene TRBV7-9 combines with J gene TRBJ2-1; tentative D call: TRBD1 (5 bases). CDR1 is SEHNR, CDR2 FQNEAQ, per germline (reference sequence). The CDR3 runs to 12 residues. With 10 bases removed from V and 6 bases from J, the gap between germline ends came to 13 bases. CDR3 in amino acids: CATPQGFNEQFF. In DNA, the CDR3 is TGTGCCACCCCTCAGGGTTTCAATGAGCAGTTCTTC.

The V and J genes are TRBV10-3 and TRBJ2-5; tentative D call: TRBD2 (5 bases). This CDR3 region has 16 residues. Trimming took 1 base from V and 1 from J, leaving 13 bases between them. Germline V gene data show CDR1 as ENHRY and CDR2 as SYGVKD. This CDR3 is CAISEFKGEPQETQYF. The CDR3 bases are TGTGCCATCAGTGAGTTTAAGGGAGAACCCCAAGAGACCCAGTACTTC.

This clone has just a few counts. The J gene is TRBJ2-1, the V gene TRBV7-2; unclear D gene. With 3 bases removed from V and 8 bases from J, the gap between germline ends came to 5 bases. Germline V CDR1 and CDR2: SGHTA, FQGNSA. This CDR3 contains 11 residues. The CDR3 DNA sequence: TGTGCCAGCAGCTTTATTTATGAGCAGTTCTTC. It translates to CASSFIYEQFF.

This clone occurred a few times. The chain joins TRBV25-1 to TRBJ1-1; maybe TRBD1 (6 bases). Germline V CDR1 and CDR2: MGHDK, SYGVNS. The CDR3 is 13 amino acids. Between the trimmed V and J ends, which lost 6 bases and 1 base, there was a span of 9 bases. Here the CDR3 reads CASSRRGNTEAFF. DNA for the CDR3: TGTGCCAGCAGCCGCAGGGGGAACACTGAAGCTTTCTTT.

The chain joins TRBV6-5 to TRBJ2-1; 12 bases match TRBD1. CDR1 MNHEY and CDR2 SVGAGI come from the germline V gene. CDR3 size: 14 residues. Trimming cost V 4 bases and J 12 bases; bases outside gene matches: 7. The CDR3 DNA sequence: TGTGCCAGCAGTTGGGACAGGGGGCAGGGTGGGCAGTTCTTC. Translating gives CASSWDRGQGGQFF.

The chain combines TRBV9 with TRBJ2-1; 11 nucleotides line up with TRBD2. Germline assignment: CDR1 SGDLS and CDR2 YYNGEE. J lost 5 bases, V lost 5 bases, and 21 bases had no gene match. This CDR3 spans 20 amino acids. The CDR3 sequence is CASSSLPGTELAGENNEQFF. As DNA, the CDR3 is TGTGCCAGCAGTTCCCTGCCCGGGACAGAACTAGCGGGAGAAAACAATGAGCAGTTCTTC.

This clone was observed a few times. This chain links TRBV19 with TRBJ2-4; TRBD1 matches at 11 bases. Trimming took 9 bases from V and 6 from J; bases not matched to a gene: 7. Germline CDR1 is LNHDA and CDR2 is SQIVND (reference sequence). This CDR3 comprises 14 residues. The CDR3 DNA reads TGTGCCAGCTTGGACAGGGGGCCGAGAAACATTCAGTACTTC. It translates to CASLDRGPRNIQYF.

The rearrangement links TRBV6-5 to TRBJ1-1; the match to TRBD1 covers 9 bases. The germline V gene has CDR1 MNHEY and CDR2 SVGAGI. Trimming took 10 bases from V and 5 from J; bases not matched to a gene: 8. The CDR3 consists of 13 residues. The CDR3 sequence is CATLGQGITEAFF. In DNA form, the CDR3 reads TGTGCCACCCTAGGACAGGGGATAACTGAAGCTTTCTTT.

This rearrangement joins TRBV5-4 to TRBJ1-1; D possibly corresponds to TRBD1 (5 bases). CDR3 size: 13 residues. The germline CDR1 and CDR2 sequences are SGHNT and YYREEE (reference sequence). V lost 1 base to trimming and J lost 9 bases, with 13 bases between them. CDR3 nucleotide sequence: TGTGCCAGCAGCTTGTACCAGGGTAGTAAAGCTTTCTTT. It codes for CASSLYQGSKAFF. Full variable domain (missing parts from reference TRBV5-4 and TRBJ1-1): ETGVTQSPTHLIKTRGQQVTLRCSSQSGHNTVSWYQQALGQGPQFIFQYYREEENGRGNFPPRFSGLQFPNYSSELNVNALELDDSALYLCASSLYQGSKAFFGQGTRLTVV.

The sample holds a few counts of this clone. This chain uses TRBV9 with TRBJ2-1; maybe TRBD2 (5 bases). Germline lookup yields CDR1 SGDLS and CDR2 YYNGEE. The CDR3 is 13 residues long. The V end was cut by 5 bases, the J end by 9 bases, with 15 bases between. In DNA, the CDR3 is TGTGCCAGCAGGGCCCCGGAAGGGAGTGAGCAGTTCTTC. It yields the protein CASRAPEGSEQFF.

The chain has TRBV11-2 and TRBJ2-7; TRBD1 might be the D (5 bases). The V gene's germline CDR1 is SGHAT and CDR2 FQNNGV. CDR3 size: 12 residues. V was shortened by 6 bases and J by 4 bases, with 10 bases between the two germline ends. The CDR3 sequence: CASRTDSYEQYV. The CDR3 DNA reads TGTGCCAGCAGGACCGACAGTTACGAGCAGTACGTC.

This sequence joins TRBV7-2 and TRBJ2-3; 16 nucleotides line up with TRBD2. CDR1 and CDR2 from the germline V gene are SGHTA and FQGNSA. The CDR3 runs 16 residues. V shed 3 bases and J 7 bases; nucleotides not matched to a gene: 4. The CDR3 here is CASSFGTSGRGNTQYF. CDR3 nucleotides: TGTGCCAGCAGCTTCGGGACTAGCGGGAGGGGGAATACGCAGTATTTT.

In this sample, this clone turned up a few times. The CDR3 loop reads CASSPLEYNEQFF. In DNA form, the CDR3 reads TGTGCCAGCTCACCACTAGAATACAATGAGCAGTTCTTC. The chain combines TRBV18 with TRBJ2-1; D is unclear. From germline, CDR1 is KGHSH and CDR2 LQKENI. V lost 1 base and J lost 4, with 5 bases in between. CDR3 length equals 13 residues.

The CDR3 DNA follows: TGTGCCAGCAGCGTCCGGGTGCGGGTGGATGAGCAGTTCTTC. Translating gives CASSVRVRVDEQFF. The rearrangement links TRBV9 to TRBJ2-1, with a possible D match to TRBD2 (5 bases). V was pared by 2 bases and J by 8 bases, with 14 bases between. CDR1 SGDLS and CDR2 YYNGEE come from the germline V gene. The length of the CDR3 is 14 residues.

The genes are TRBV7-2 and TRBJ2-3; 13 bases agree with TRBD2. Trimming took 5 bases from V and 1 from J; bases not matched to a gene: 9. Germline loops: CDR1 SGHTA, CDR2 FQGNSA. The CDR3 extends over 18 amino acids. CDR3 sequence (DNA): TGTGCCAGCAGCGCCCTCGGACTAGCGGGAGTGGGCACAGATACGCAGTATTTT. Translating gives CASSALGLAGVGTDTQYF. The full variable domain, in which reference TRBV7-2 and TRBJ2-3 provide the parts outside the CDR3, is GAGVSQSPSNKVTEKGKDVELRCDPISGHTALYWYRQSLGQGLEFLIYFQGNSAPDKSGLPSDRFSAERTGGSVSTLTIQRTQQEDSAVYLCASSALGLAGVGTDTQYFGPGTRLTVL.

The chain joins TRBV30 to TRBJ1-3; D unresolved. CDR3 length: 12 amino acids. The germline V and J ends were trimmed by 4 bases and 0 bases, with 4 bases remaining between them. From germline, CDR1 is GTSNPN and CDR2 SVGIG (reference sequence). The CDR3 is CAWTLSGNTIYF. The CDR3 region has the DNA TGTGCCTGGACCCTCTCTGGAAACACCATATATTTT.

This clone was seen a few times. This chain connects TRBV11-2 to TRBJ2-2; the match to TRBD2 covers 7 bases. With V trimmed by 1 base and J by 4 bases, 3 bases remained unmatched. Per the germline V gene, CDR1 is SGHAT and CDR2 is FQNNGV. This CDR3 is built from 15 residues. For the CDR3, the DNA is TGTGCCAGCAGCTTAGCGGGAGGTGCCACCGGGGAGCTGTTTTTT. Residues: CASSLAGGATGELFF.

This clone was recorded a few times. For the CDR3, the DNA is TGTGCCAGCACCTTTGGGACACTCCAAGAGACCCAGTACTTC. Protein: CASTFGTLQETQYF. V gene TRBV7-9 combines with J gene TRBJ2-5; TRBD1 is a possible D gene (6 bases). V lost 7 bases to trimming and J lost 1 base, with 13 bases between them. This CDR3 contains 14 residues. CDR1 and CDR2 from the germline V gene are SEHNR and FQNEAQ (reference sequence).

V is TRBV13 and J is TRBJ2-5, with 7 bases fitting TRBD1. The CDR3 length is 12 residues. Germline lookup yields CDR1 PRHDT and CDR2 FYEKMQ (reference sequence). Trimming took 5 bases from V and 9 from J; bases not matched to a gene: 6. The CDR3 here is CASSPGGGAQYF. Written as DNA, the CDR3 is TGTGCCAGCAGCCCAGGGGGTGGGGCCCAGTACTTC.

This clone was counted only a few times. CDR3 bases: TGTGCCAGCGGAAAGACGAGGAGCACAGATACGCAGTATTTT. Translated, it gives CASGKTRSTDTQYF. J is TRBJ2-3 and V is TRBV9, with D uncertain. V lost 7 bases, J lost 0 bases, and 12 bases lay in between. Germline loops: CDR1 SGDLS, CDR2 YYNGEE. This CDR3 region has 14 residues. The full variable domain, with the rest looked up from reference TRBV9 and TRBJ2-3, is DSGVTQTPKHLITATGQRVTLRCSPRSGDLSVYWYQQSLDQGLQFLIQYYNGEERAKGNILERFSAQQFPDLHSELNLSSLELGDSALYFCASGKTRSTDTQYFGPGTRLTVL.

The chain recombines TRBV7-2 with TRBJ1-1, with D unresolved. Germline CDR1 and CDR2: SGHTA and FQGNSA. The CDR3 extends over 15 amino acids. V shed 5 bases and J shed 4 bases, with 17 bases lying between them. This chain's CDR3 is CASSPFYEVGTEAFF. As DNA, the CDR3 is TGTGCCAGCAGCCCCTTCTACGAGGTGGGCACTGAAGCTTTCTTT.

The chain combines TRBV7-9 with TRBJ2-4, with 7 bases matching TRBD2. The CDR3 consists of 13 residues. The trim removed 1 base at V and 6 bases at J, leaving 0 bases unmatched. Germline-derived CDR1 and CDR2 are SEHNR and FQNEAQ (reference sequence). The CDR3 DNA sequence: TGTGCCAGCAGCTTAGGGGAGGGAAACATTCAGTACTTC. Protein sequence: CASSLGEGNIQYF.

The gene calls are TRBV5-1 and TRBJ2-2; TRBD1 might be the D (6 bases). The germline V gene has CDR1 SGHRS and CDR2 YFSETQ. V was trimmed by 4 bases and J by 4 bases, leaving 14 bases between them. The CDR3 spans 15 residues. The chain's CDR3 is CASSTRQGGTGELFF. The CDR3 coding sequence is TGCGCCAGCAGCACACGTCAAGGGGGCACCGGGGAGCTGTTTTTT.

This clone has just a few counts. This rearrangement joins TRBV28 to TRBJ2-3; D remains unclear. The germline V and J ends were trimmed by 9 bases and 3 bases, with 7 bases remaining between them. Germline loops: CDR1 MDHEN, CDR2 SYDVKM. The CDR3 has 11 residues. The CDR3 coding sequence is TGTGCCAGTAGGAGTACAGATACGCAGTATTTT. This translates into CASRSTDTQYF.

This clone was counted between two and nine times. The V call is TRBV6-6, the J call TRBJ2-7, with TRBD2 matching over 7 bases. V dropped 0 bases and J dropped 3; count of bases not matched to a gene: 5. Germline V gives CDR1 MNHNY, CDR2 SVGAGI (reference sequence). The CDR3 runs 15 residues. The chain's CDR3 is CASSYSAGVLYEQYV. CDR3 sequence (DNA): TGTGCCAGCAGTTACTCGGCGGGAGTTCTCTACGAGCAGTACGTC.

The rearrangement uses TRBV27 and TRBJ2-5; 8 bases agree with TRBD2. CDR3 length equals 14 residues. Germline loops: CDR1 MNHEY, CDR2 SMNVEV (reference sequence). Trimming took 5 bases from V and 2 from J; bases not matched to a gene: 4. For the CDR3, the DNA is TGTGCCAGCAGTAACCGCGGGGGGCAAGAGACCCAGTACTTC. It yields the protein CASSNRGGQETQYF.

This chain links TRBV7-9 with TRBJ2-3, with D possibly matching TRBD1 (7 bases). From germline, CDR1 is SEHNR and CDR2 FQNEAQ (reference sequence). The length of the CDR3 is 15 residues. V dropped 7 bases and J dropped 2 bases, with 16 bases sitting between them. The CDR3 nucleotides are TGTGCCAGCACCATGCGGGACAGCCCCACAGATACGCAGTATTTT. Amino acid sequence: CASTMRDSPTDTQYF.